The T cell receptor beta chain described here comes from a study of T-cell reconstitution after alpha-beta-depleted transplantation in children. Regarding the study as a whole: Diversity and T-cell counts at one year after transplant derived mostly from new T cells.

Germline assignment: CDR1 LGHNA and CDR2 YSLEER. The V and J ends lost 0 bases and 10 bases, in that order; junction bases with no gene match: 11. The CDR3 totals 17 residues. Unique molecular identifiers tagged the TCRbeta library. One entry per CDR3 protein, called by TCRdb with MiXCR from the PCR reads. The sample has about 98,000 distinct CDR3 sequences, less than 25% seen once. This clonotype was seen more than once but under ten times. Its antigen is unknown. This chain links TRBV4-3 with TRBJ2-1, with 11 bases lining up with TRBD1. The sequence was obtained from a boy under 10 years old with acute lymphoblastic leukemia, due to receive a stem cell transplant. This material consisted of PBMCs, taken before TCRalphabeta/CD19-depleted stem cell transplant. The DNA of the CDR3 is TGCGCCAGCAGCCAAGAGGACCTTGGACAGGGGGCCTTGGAGCAGTTCTTC. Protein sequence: CASSQEDLGQGALEQFF.